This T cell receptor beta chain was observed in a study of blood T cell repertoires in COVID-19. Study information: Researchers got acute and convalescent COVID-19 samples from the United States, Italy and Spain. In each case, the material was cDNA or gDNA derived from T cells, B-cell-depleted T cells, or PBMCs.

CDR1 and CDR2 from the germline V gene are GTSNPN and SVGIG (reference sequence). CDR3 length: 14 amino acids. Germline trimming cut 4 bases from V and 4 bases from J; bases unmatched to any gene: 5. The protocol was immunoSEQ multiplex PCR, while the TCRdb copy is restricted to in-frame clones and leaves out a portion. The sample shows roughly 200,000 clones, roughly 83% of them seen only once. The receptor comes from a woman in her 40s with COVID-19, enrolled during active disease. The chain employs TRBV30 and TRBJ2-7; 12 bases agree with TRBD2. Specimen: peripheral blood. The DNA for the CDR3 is TGTGCCTGGACGCTAGCGGGAGGGAGGTACGAGCAGTACTTC. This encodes CAWTLAGGRYEQYF. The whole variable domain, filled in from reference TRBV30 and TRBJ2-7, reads SQTIHQWPATLVQPVGSPLSLECTVEGTSNPNLYWYRQAAGRGLQLLFYSVGIGQISSEVPQNLSASRPQDRQFILSSKKLLLSDSGFYLCAWTLAGGRYEQYFGPGTRLTVT.